The next 25 T cell receptor beta chains were all read from a single sample in a study of blood T cell repertoires in COVID-19. Method: immunoSEQ multiplex PCR; TCRdb's copy keeps in-frame clones and lacks some. The sample yields 350,000 or so clones, 88% seen once. Source material: PBMCs or T cells enriched from blood (not recorded which). The receptors shown here come from a woman in her twenties or thirties who had been exposed to COVID-19.

This clone has just a few counts. This CDR3 is also generated by other DNA sequences in the sample. The gene calls are TRBV18 and TRBJ1-1; the match to TRBD1 covers 9 bases. Per germline, CDR1 KGHSH and CDR2 LQKENI. This CDR3 is 14 amino acids long. V lost 4 bases and J lost 1; bases outside the gene matches: 1. The CDR3 sequence: CASSLGQGNTEAFF. The CDR3 nucleotides read TGTGCCAGCTCACTGGGACAGGGGAACACTGAAGCTTTCTTT.

The rearrangement uses TRBV30 and TRBJ1-5, with 7 bases lining up with TRBD1. The V segment lost 3 bases and the J segment 7 bases; nucleotides outside the gene matches: 12. This CDR3 contains 15 residues. In germline, CDR1 is GTSNPN, CDR2 SVGIG (reference sequence). The CDR3 sequence is CAWRFQGGPGQPQHF. CDR3 bases: TGTGCCTGGAGGTTCCAGGGGGGCCCAGGGCAGCCCCAGCATTTT. Full variable domain (rest looked up from reference TRBV30 and TRBJ1-5): SQTIHQWPATLVQPVGSPLSLECTVEGTSNPNLYWYRQAAGRGLQLLFYSVGIGQISSEVPQNLSASRPQDRQFILSSKKLLLSDSGFYLCAWRFQGGPGQPQHFGDGTRLSIL.

The chain joins TRBV18 to TRBJ1-1, with D perhaps TRBD1 (5 bases). The CDR3 totals 13 residues. V was trimmed by 4 bases and J by 5 bases, leaving 11 bases between them. CDR1 and CDR2 from the germline V gene are KGHSH and LQKENI. The CDR3 sequence is CASSQVAGTEAFF. As DNA, the CDR3 is TGTGCCAGCTCACAGGTAGCAGGGACTGAAGCTTTCTTT.

The CDR3 DNA reads as TGTGCCAGCAGCCCTTGGGCAGTAGTCTCTAGCAATCAGCCCCAGCATTTT. This translates into CASSPWAVVSSNQPQHF. The chain joins TRBV7-2 to TRBJ1-5; unclear D gene. With 5 bases removed from V and 0 bases from J, the gap between germline ends came to 17 bases. The CDR3 has 17 residues. Germline loops: CDR1 SGHTA, CDR2 FQGNSA.

The CDR3 DNA is TGTGCCAGCAGTTCTTTAGCGGGTACAGATACGCAGTATTTT. Its protein product is CASSSLAGTDTQYF. The V call is TRBV6-2 or TRBV6-3, the J call TRBJ2-3; TRBD2 matches 7 bases. The CDR3 covers 14 residues. The V gene end was trimmed by 4 bases and the J gene end by 3 bases; junction bases not matched to a gene: 4. Germline V gene lookup returns CDR1 MNHEY and CDR2 SVGEGT.

The chain joins TRBV30 to TRBJ2-5; no clear D gene. Trimming removed 4 bases from V and 5 bases from J, with 14 bases in between. The germline gives CDR1 GTSNPN, CDR2 SVGIG (reference sequence). There are 13 residues in the CDR3. The CDR3 DNA reads TGTGCCTGGAAAAGCCCAGGCCTGGAGACCCAGTACTTC. Protein: CAWKSPGLETQYF.

The J gene is TRBJ2-1, the V gene TRBV27, with a weak D call TRBD2 (6 bases). Looked up from germline, CDR1 is MNHEY and CDR2 is SMNVEV (reference sequence). Trimming took off 4 bases at V and 8 bases at J, with 18 bases between the two ends. The CDR3 is made up of 15 amino acids. The CDR3 loop is CASSSSFRRGDEQFF. CDR3 in DNA: TGTGCCAGCAGTTCAAGCTTTCGGAGGGGCGATGAGCAGTTCTTC.

The chain is built from TRBV18 and TRBJ1-2; 10 positions match TRBD1. After removal of 4 bases from V and 6 bases from J, the junction contained 8 bases not matched to a gene. CDR1 and CDR2 (germline): KGHSH, LQKENI. The CDR3 contains 15 residues. In nucleotides, the CDR3 is TGTGCCAGCTCACAACAGACAGGGGGCCCGGATGGCTACACCTTC. Protein sequence: CASSQQTGGPDGYTF.

The chain uses TRBV5-1 and TRBJ2-1, with D tentatively TRBD2 (6 bases). The CDR3 has 16 residues. V lost 4 bases, J lost 4 bases, and 18 bases lay in between. Germline CDR1 reads SGHRS; CDR2 reads YFSETQ. The CDR3, as DNA: TGCGCCAGCAGCGCCCAGGGTAGCGGAGTATACAATGAGCAGTTCTTC. This codes for CASSAQGSGVYNEQFF.

The CDR3 loop reads CSVEGPGINYGYTF. For the CDR3, the DNA is TGCAGCGTTGAGGGTCCCGGGATCAACTATGGCTACACCTTC. The gene calls are TRBV29-1 and TRBJ1-2; D remains unclear. Deletions cut 3 bases from V and 2 bases from J, with 13 bases between. Germline CDR1 reads SQVTM; CDR2 reads ANQGSEA. The CDR3 runs 14 residues.

The V and J genes are TRBV29-1 and TRBJ2-7; TRBD2 is a possible D gene (5 bases). The CDR3 totals 13 residues. V was trimmed by 6 bases and J by 3 bases, leaving 15 bases between them. The germline V gene encodes CDR1 SQVTM and CDR2 ANQGSEA. CDR3 in DNA: TGCAGCGTAGTCGTAGGCGGAGGCTACGAGCAGTACTTC. Amino acids: CSVVVGGGYEQYF.

The genes are TRBV3-1 (or the pseudogene TRBV3-2) and TRBJ2-5; D uncertain. The CDR3 is made up of 13 amino acids. The germline CDR1 and CDR2 sequences are LGHDT and YNNKEL (reference sequence). The germline V and J ends were trimmed by 0 bases and 9 bases, with 11 bases remaining between them. This CDR3 is CASSQDILVAQYF. The CDR3 DNA sequence: TGTGCCAGCAGCCAAGATATCCTGGTAGCCCAGTACTTC.

V usage is TRBV23-1 and J usage is TRBJ2-1; TRBD1 matches 10 bases. TRBV23-1 is an ORF, with its function uncertain. This CDR3 comprises 16 residues. V lost 3 bases, J lost 7 bases, and 9 bases stayed unmatched. CDR3: CASSHKDRGSVNEQFF. As DNA, the CDR3 is TGCGCCAGCAGTCACAAGGACAGGGGGAGCGTGAATGAGCAGTTCTTC.

The chain links TRBV4-1 to TRBJ1-5, with TRBD1 matching 8 bases. The CDR3 length is 15 residues. V lost 4 bases and J lost 4; bases outside the gene matches: 6. CDR1 is MGHRA and CDR2 is YSYEKL in the germline V gene. The CDR3 sequence: CASSLTGQENQPQHF. CDR3 DNA: TGCGCCAGCAGCCTAACGGGACAGGAAAATCAGCCCCAGCATTTT.

The chain links TRBV3-1 (or the pseudogene TRBV3-2) to TRBJ2-5; 11 bases align to TRBD1. V shed 4 bases and J 5 bases; nucleotides not matched to a gene: 9. The germline gives CDR1 LGHDT, CDR2 YNNKEL (reference sequence). There are 16 residues in the CDR3. The CDR3: CASSPLGDRGWETQYF. In DNA form, the CDR3 reads TGTGCCAGCAGCCCCCTCGGGGACAGGGGGTGGGAGACCCAGTACTTC.

This chain uses TRBV7-9 with TRBJ1-2; the match to TRBD1 covers 8 bases. The CDR3 consists of 14 residues. CDR1 SEHNR and CDR2 FQNEAQ come from the germline V gene (reference sequence). Germline trimming cut 4 bases from V and 10 bases from J; bases unmatched to any gene: 11. The CDR3 DNA sequence: TGTGCCAGCAGCTGGTCCGGGACAGGCTCGTACTACACCTTC. It yields the protein CASSWSGTGSYYTF.

The chain uses TRBV29-1 and TRBJ2-5; weak D call: TRBD1 (6 bases). Germline V gene lookup returns CDR1 SQVTM and CDR2 ANQGSEA. Trimming took off 3 bases at V and 7 bases at J, with 12 bases between the two ends. This CDR3 is built from 12 residues. In DNA, the CDR3 is TGCAGCGTTGATTTGACAGGCAGGACCCAGTACTTC. The encoded protein is CSVDLTGRTQYF.

The J gene is TRBJ2-7, the V gene TRBV2, with 10 bases lining up with TRBD2. The CDR3 runs to 15 residues. J lost 4 bases, V lost 2 bases, and 5 bases had no gene match. Germline V gives CDR1 SNHLY, CDR2 FYNNEI. The CDR3 DNA is TGTGCCAGCAGTGAACTAGCGGGAGAACAGTACGAGCAGTACTTC. This codes for CASSELAGEQYEQYF. Supplemented by reference TRBV2 and TRBJ2-7, the full variable domain reads EPEVTQTPSHQVTQMGQEVILRCVPISNHLYFYWYRQILGQKVEFLVSFYNNEISEKSEIFDDQFSVERPDGSNFTLKIRSTKLEDSAMYFCASSELAGEQYEQYFGPGTRLTVT.

This clone showed up just a few times. The chain carries TRBV28 and TRBJ2-1; D possibly corresponds to TRBD2 (5 bases). The V gene lost 2 bases and the J gene lost 0 bases, with 14 bases spanning the gap. This CDR3 is 17 amino acids long. Per germline, CDR1 MDHEN and CDR2 SYDVKM. DNA of the CDR3: TGTGCCAGCAGTTTAGGGGTGGGTGGGAGCTCCTACAATGAGCAGTTCTTC. Protein: CASSLGVGGSSYNEQFF.

V is TRBV27 and J is TRBJ2-1; a possible D gene is TRBD2 (5 bases). V was cut by 7 bases and J by 7 bases, with 11 bases left in between. Germline-derived CDR1 and CDR2 are MNHEY and SMNVEV (reference sequence). The CDR3 runs to 12 residues. CDR3 sequence reads: CASNGLGNEQFF. The DNA of the CDR3 is TGTGCCAGCAACGGACTGGGAAATGAGCAGTTCTTC.

The chain carries TRBV15 and TRBJ2-3; TRBD1 agrees at 7 bases. Germline CDR1 is LNHNV and CDR2 is YYDKDF (reference sequence). The CDR3 spans 17 residues. Unmatched junction bases numbered 11, after V lost 1 base and J lost 4 bases. CDR3: CATSRAEGQPEPDTQYF. As DNA, the CDR3 is TGTGCCACCAGCAGAGCCGAGGGACAGCCAGAACCAGATACGCAGTATTTT.

This chain uses TRBV10-2 with TRBJ1-2; 7 bases agree with TRBD1. This CDR3 is 14 amino acids long. Trimming cost V 7 bases and J 7 bases; bases outside gene matches: 12. Germline CDR1 reads WSHSY; CDR2 reads SAAADI. The CDR3 DNA reads as TGCGCCAGCACCCCCCTTATGGCAGGGGGTGGCTACACCTTC. Protein: CASTPLMAGGGYTF.

In this sample, this clone turned up a few times. Other nucleotide sequences in the sample specify the same CDR3. The rearrangement links TRBV9 to TRBJ1-3; 7 nucleotides line up with TRBD1. Per the germline V gene, CDR1 is SGDLS and CDR2 is YYNGEE. The CDR3 has 16 amino acids. With 2 bases clipped from V and 0 bases from J, the junction kept 5 bases outside the gene matches. Here the CDR3 DNA reads TGTGCCAGCAGCGTGGGGACAGCCTTCTCTGGAAACACCATATATTTT. This codes for CASSVGTAFSGNTIYF. Looking up the rest from reference TRBV9 and TRBJ1-3 gives the full variable domain: DSGVTQTPKHLITATGQRVTLRCSPRSGDLSVYWYQQSLDQGLQFLIQYYNGEERAKGNILERFSAQQFPDLHSELNLSSLELGDSALYFCASSVGTAFSGNTIYFGEGSWLTVV.

About this clone itself: The junction departs from the called germline gene at one end, perhaps through a read error. V and J are TRBV7-7 and TRBJ1-5; 10 bases map to TRBD1. CDR3 length: 15 amino acids. Germline V gene data show CDR1 as SSHAT and CDR2 as FNYEAQ (reference sequence). CDR3 loop: CASSYATGGDQPQHF. CDR3 DNA sequence: TGTGCTAGCAGCTACGCGACAGGGGGCGATCAGCCCCAGCATTTT.

The chain has TRBV10-2 and TRBJ2-7, with 8 bases matching TRBD1. The CDR3 contains 14 residues. Germline CDR1 is WSHSY and CDR2 is SAAADI. The V and J ends lost 6 bases and 0 bases, in that order; junction bases with no gene match: 4. In nucleotides, the CDR3 is TGCGCCAGCAGAATCACAGGGGGCTCCTACGAGCAGTACTTC. Its translation is CASRITGGSYEQYF.